Shown below are 24 T cell receptor beta chains from a single sample sequenced in a study of molecular identifiers for immune sequencing clone quantification. TCRdb re-analysed the PCR reads in MiXCR, keeping a single row per CDR3 protein. The sample has about 640,000 distinct CDR3 sequences, just under 20% seen once. Material for sequencing was naive CD8+ T cells from blood, with Jurkat cell RNA spiked in. Subset specified: FACS-sorted CD8+CD4-CCR7+CD45RA+ naive T cells. These receptors were collected from a human donor in good health. Some libraries in this study had Jurkat cell RNA spiked in.

This clonotype was counted at least ten times. The chain couples TRBV29-1 to TRBJ2-2; the match to TRBD2 covers 13 bases. The J segment lost 6 bases and the V segment lost 7 bases, leaving 11 bases of the junction unmatched. The length of the CDR3 is 16 residues. Germline-derived CDR1 and CDR2 are SQVTM and ANQGSEA. The CDR3 sequence: CSALSWTSGSAGELFF. In DNA, the CDR3 is TGCAGCGCCCTCTCATGGACTAGCGGGAGTGCCGGGGAGCTGTTTTTT.

This clonotype showed up many times. The chain uses TRBV14 and TRBJ1-2, with D unresolved. V lost 2 bases, J lost 1 base, and 2 bases lay in between. CDR1 is SGHDN, CDR2 FVKESK, per germline. The CDR3 spans 12 residues. CDR3 loop: CASSQRNYGYTF. CDR3 sequence (DNA): TGTGCCAGCAGCCAACGTAACTATGGCTACACCTTC.

The chain links TRBV28 to TRBJ2-3; 9 bases agree with TRBD2. From germline, CDR1 is MDHEN and CDR2 SYDVKM. This CDR3 contains 19 residues. Trimming at V came to 8 bases and at J to 2 bases, leaving 20 bases not matched to a gene. The CDR3 is CASDISGGRVGTDTDTQYF. The CDR3 DNA is TGTGCCAGCGATATAAGCGGGGGGCGTGTGGGAACGGACACAGATACGCAGTATTTT.

The chain uses TRBV14 and TRBJ1-3; 7 bases line up with TRBD1. In germline, CDR1 is SGHDN, CDR2 FVKESK. V lost 4 bases to trimming and J lost 2 bases; unmatched junction nucleotides: 5. CDR3 length: 15 residues. CDR3 bases: TGTGCCAGCAGCCTTTTCAGGGGGACTGGAAACACCATATATTTT. Protein sequence: CASSLFRGTGNTIYF.

The chain links TRBV18 to TRBJ2-3, with D unresolved. The V gene lost 3 bases and the J gene lost 5 bases, with 18 bases spanning the gap. Germline V gives CDR1 KGHSH, CDR2 LQKENI. The CDR3 is 16 amino acids. The CDR3: CASSPPSLTLGDTQYF. CDR3 nucleotide sequence: TGTGCCAGCTCACCCCCGAGTCTCACCTTGGGAGATACGCAGTATTTT.

This clonotype came up many times. V gene TRBV6-5 combines with J gene TRBJ2-5, with D perhaps matching TRBD1 (5 bases). This CDR3 has 15 residues. V was pared by 6 bases and J by 0 bases, with 14 bases between. From germline, CDR1 is MNHEY and CDR2 SVGAGI. CDR3 bases: TGTGCCAGCAGCCCTAAGGGGTTTTACCAAGAGACCCAGTACTTC. Protein: CASSPKGFYQETQYF.

This clonotype was counted only a few times. The V and J genes are TRBV4-3 and TRBJ2-1; tentatively, D is TRBD1 or TRBD2 (6 bases each). V shed 3 bases and J shed 0 bases, with 12 bases lying between them. Germline V gene lookup returns CDR1 LGHNA and CDR2 YSLEER. CDR3 size: 16 residues. This chain's CDR3 is CASSQTTGASYNEQFF. The CDR3 DNA reads as TGCGCCAGCAGCCAGACCACGGGGGCCTCCTACAATGAGCAGTTCTTC.

There are many counts of this clonotype. V gene TRBV7-9 combines with J gene TRBJ2-3; possible D gene TRBD2, 6 bases. The germline V gene encodes CDR1 SEHNR and CDR2 FQNEAQ (reference sequence). V shed 3 bases and J shed 4 bases, with 11 bases lying between them. The CDR3 spans 14 residues. The CDR3 here is CASSLAGKSDTQYF. The CDR3 DNA is TGTGCCAGCAGCTTGGCGGGGAAATCAGATACGCAGTATTTT.

Worth noting for this clonotype: Because the CDR3 is missing its conserved closing phenylalanine or tryptophan, this is likely a read error. This chain connects TRBV23-1 to TRBJ2-2, with 13 bases that match TRBD2. TRBV23-1 carries the ORF label, with uncertain function. The CDR3 has 20 residues. With 0 bases clipped from V and 1 base from J, the junction kept 8 bases outside the gene matches. Written as DNA, the CDR3 is TGCGCCAGCAGTCAATCGATTCGACTAGCGGGGGGTCGGAACACCGGGGAGCTGTTTTTA. It yields the protein CASSQSIRLAGGRNTGELFL.

At least ten counts were recorded for this clonotype. V gene TRBV9 combines with J gene TRBJ2-1; 9 nucleotides match TRBD2. Unmatched junction bases numbered 8, after V lost 3 bases and J lost 4 bases. CDR1 is SGDLS and CDR2 is YYNGEE in the germline V gene. This CDR3 contains 16 residues. The CDR3 is CASSAYPAGGYNEQFF. For the CDR3, the DNA is TGTGCCAGCAGCGCTTACCCAGCGGGAGGTTACAATGAGCAGTTCTTC.

For this clonotype: Germline is not matched at one junction end, which may reflect a read error. The J gene is TRBJ1-1, the V gene TRBV4-1; 8 bases are a match to TRBD1. The CDR3 is 14 residues long. Looked up from germline, CDR1 is MGHRA and CDR2 is YSYEKL. CDR3 nucleotides: TGCGCCGGCAGCCACCAGGGGGCGTTGACTGAAGCTTTCTTT. Its translation: CAGSHQGALTEAFF.

Turning to this clonotype: One junction end disagrees with the germline gene, perhaps due to a read error. This chain links TRBV6-5 with TRBJ1-5, with D maybe TRBD1 (6 bases). The CDR3 extends over 15 amino acids. The germline gives CDR1 MNHEY, CDR2 SVGAGI. This CDR3 reads CASSQTGSSNLPQHF. The CDR3, as DNA: TGTGCCAGCAGTCAGACAGGTTCGAGTAATCTGCCCCAGCATTTT.

As DNA, the CDR3 is TGTGCCAGTAGTAAGGGCGGGGAGCTGTTTTTT. It yields the protein CASSKGGELFF. V and J are TRBV19 and TRBJ2-2; D remains ambiguous. CDR3 length: 11 amino acids. Per the germline V gene, CDR1 is LNHDA and CDR2 is SQIVND (reference sequence). The V end lost 4 bases, the J end lost 7 bases, and 4 bases lay between the germline ends.

The chain recombines TRBV13 with TRBJ1-1; no clear D gene. The V gene's germline CDR1 is PRHDT and CDR2 FYEKMQ (reference sequence). The germline V and J ends were trimmed by 1 base and 12 bases, with 15 bases remaining between them. The CDR3 totals 13 residues. The CDR3 DNA follows: TGTGCCAGCAGCTTAGTCACGTGGAGCGGAACTTTCTTT. Translation gives CASSLVTWSGTFF.

Turning to this clonotype: A junction end diverges from the germline sequence, so it may reflect a read error. This chain uses TRBV4-1 with TRBJ2-3, with D possibly TRBD2 on 6 matching bases. The CDR3 consists of 18 residues. CDR1 MGHRA and CDR2 YSYEKL come from the germline V gene. In DNA, the CDR3 is TGCGCCGGCAGCCATCCCCCGACCGCGGGGACTAGCACAGATACGCAGTATTTT. Protein product: CAGSHPPTAGTSTDTQYF.

This clonotype occurred many times. The chain carries TRBV6-2 or TRBV6-3 and TRBJ2-7; D might be TRBD1 (5 bases). CDR3 length equals 14 residues. Per germline, CDR1 MNHEY and CDR2 SVGEGT. The V gene lost 8 bases and the J gene lost 7 bases, with 21 bases spanning the gap. The CDR3 sequence is CASWGLYPEKEQYF. In DNA, the CDR3 is TGTGCCAGCTGGGGCCTGTACCCAGAGAAGGAGCAGTACTTC.

The genes are TRBV5-5 and TRBJ1-2; a weak D match, TRBD1 (6 bases). The CDR3 has 15 residues. Germline CDR1 is SGHKS and CDR2 is YYEKEE (reference sequence). Trimming stripped 4 bases from V and 1 base from J, with 14 bases between. CDR3: CASSLQAGDNYGYTF. CDR3 sequence (DNA): TGTGCCAGCAGCCTCCAGGCAGGGGATAACTATGGCTACACCTTC. The whole variable domain, filled in from reference TRBV5-5 and TRBJ1-2, reads DAGVTQSPTHLIKTRGQQVTLRCSPISGHKSVSWYQQVLGQGPQFIFQYYEKEERGRGNFPDRFSARQFPNYSSELNVNALLLGDSALYLCASSLQAGDNYGYTFGSGTRLTVV.

In this sample, this clonotype turned up once. The J gene is TRBJ2-7, the V gene TRBV2, with D uncertain. V gave up 4 bases and J gave up 2 bases, with 12 bases separating them. The germline V gene encodes CDR1 SNHLY and CDR2 FYNNEI. The CDR3 totals 14 residues. CDR3 sequence reads: CASSVVTLTYEQYF. CDR3 coding DNA: TGTGCCAGCAGTGTGGTGACACTAACCTACGAGCAGTACTTC.

This clonotype was seen more than once but under ten times. This could be a read error, since a much larger clone is one nucleotide away. This chain connects TRBV7-6 to TRBJ2-3; 7 positions match TRBD1. The ends lost 1 base at V and 0 bases at J; junction bases unmatched: 4. The CDR3 consists of 16 residues. Germline V gene sequence: CDR1 SGHVS, CDR2 FNYEAQ. The CDR3, as DNA: TGTGCCAGCAGCTTAGGGACAGGAAATAGCACAGATACGCAGTATTTT. This codes for CASSLGTGNSTDTQYF.

This clonotype appeared a few times. V usage is TRBV5-6 and J usage is TRBJ1-5; TRBD1 is a possible D gene (6 bases). Germline lookup yields CDR1 SGHDT and CDR2 YYEEEE. The V end lost 0 bases, the J end lost 6 bases, and 13 bases lay between the germline ends. This CDR3 spans 15 amino acids. CDR3 nucleotides: TGTGCCAGCAGCTTGGCTGGGGGGGGCGGTCAGCCCCAGCATTTT. Its protein product is CASSLAGGGGQPQHF. The full variable domain, its missing parts supplied by reference TRBV5-6 and TRBJ1-5, is DAGVTQSPTHLIKTRGQQVTLRCSPKSGHDTVSWYQQALGQGPQFIFQYYEEEERQRGNFPDRFSGHQFPNYSSELNVNALLLGDSALYLCASSLAGGGGQPQHFGDGTRLSIL.

The J gene is TRBJ1-2, the V gene TRBV2; possible D gene TRBD1, 6 bases. This CDR3 has 15 amino acids. From germline, CDR1 is SNHLY and CDR2 FYNNEI. The ends were cut back, 3 bases at V and 2 bases at J, with 13 bases in the middle. The CDR3 loop reads CASSDQQGPNYGYTF. In nucleotides, the CDR3 is TGTGCCAGCAGTGATCAACAGGGTCCGAACTATGGCTACACCTTC.

Only a few counts were recorded for this clonotype. The rearrangement uses TRBV2 and TRBJ1-3, with unresolved D. V dropped 4 bases and J dropped 0 bases, with 7 bases sitting between them. This CDR3 has 14 residues. CDR1 is SNHLY, CDR2 FYNNEI, per germline. CDR3 sequence (DNA): TGTGCCAGCAGTGTGAGGGCCTCTGGAAACACCATATATTTT. Its protein product is CASSVRASGNTIYF.

This clonotype was picked up many times. The CDR3 is CASSRIPGQGDTEAFF. For the CDR3, the DNA is TGTGCCAGCAGTAGAATCCCGGGACAGGGGGACACTGAAGCTTTCTTT. The chain uses TRBV27 and TRBJ1-1; 11 nucleotides line up with TRBD1. V gave up 5 bases and J gave up 3 bases; unmatched junction bases: 8. The CDR3 has 16 residues. CDR1 MNHEY and CDR2 SMNVEV come from the germline V gene (reference sequence).

This clonotype was seen ten or more times. The chain carries TRBV7-9 and TRBJ2-3, with 8 nucleotides matching TRBD1. The CDR3 is made up of 17 amino acids. Trimming at V came to 6 bases and at J to 5 bases, leaving 16 bases not matched to a gene. Germline CDR1 SEHNR, CDR2 FQNEAQ (reference sequence). CDR3 in amino acids: CASSPLDRGVVGDTQYF. As DNA, the CDR3 is TGTGCCAGCAGTCCTCTAGACAGGGGCGTAGTAGGAGATACGCAGTATTTT.